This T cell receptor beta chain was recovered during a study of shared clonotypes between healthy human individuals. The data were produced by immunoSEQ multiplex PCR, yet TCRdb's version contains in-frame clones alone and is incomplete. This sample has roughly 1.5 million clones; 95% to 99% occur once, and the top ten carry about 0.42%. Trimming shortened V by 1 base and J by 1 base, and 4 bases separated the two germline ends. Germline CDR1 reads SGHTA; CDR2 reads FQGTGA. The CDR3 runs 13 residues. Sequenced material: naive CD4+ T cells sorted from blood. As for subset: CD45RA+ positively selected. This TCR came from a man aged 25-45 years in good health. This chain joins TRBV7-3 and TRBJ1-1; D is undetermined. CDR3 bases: TGTGCCAGCAGCTTAAACACGAACACTGAAGCTTTCTTT. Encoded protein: CASSLNTNTEAFF.